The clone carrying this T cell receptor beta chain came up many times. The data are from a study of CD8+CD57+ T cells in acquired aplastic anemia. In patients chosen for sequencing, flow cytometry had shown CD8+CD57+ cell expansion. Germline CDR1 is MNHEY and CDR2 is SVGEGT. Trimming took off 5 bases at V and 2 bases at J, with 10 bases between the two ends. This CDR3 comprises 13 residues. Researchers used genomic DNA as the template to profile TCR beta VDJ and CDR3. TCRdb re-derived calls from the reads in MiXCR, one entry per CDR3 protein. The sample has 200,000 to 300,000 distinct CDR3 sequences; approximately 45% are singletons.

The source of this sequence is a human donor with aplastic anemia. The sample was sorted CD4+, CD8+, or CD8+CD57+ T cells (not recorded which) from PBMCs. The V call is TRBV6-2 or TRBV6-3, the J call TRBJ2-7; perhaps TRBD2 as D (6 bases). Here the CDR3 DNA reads TGTGCCAGCAGTCCTAGCGCTGCCTACGAGCAGTACTTC. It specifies CASSPSAAYEQYF.